Presented here are 18 T cell receptor beta chains from one specimen sequenced in a study of blood T cell repertoires in COVID-19. The assay was immunoSEQ multiplex PCR, and TCRdb's table has in-frame clones only and misses some. The sample lists tens of thousands of clones, 80% to 90% seen once, with 36% in the top ten. The sequencing sample was made of peripheral blood. The receptors come from a man between 65 and 85 years old with acute or convalescent COVID-19.

This rearrangement joins TRBV19 to TRBJ2-1, with a possible D match to TRBD2 (6 bases). The CDR3 extends over 14 amino acids. In germline, CDR1 is LNHDA, CDR2 SQIVND (reference sequence). The V end was cut by 6 bases, the J end by 6 bases, with 15 bases between. CDR3 amino acids: CASSRTGTGNEQFF. The CDR3 DNA follows: TGTGCCAGTAGCCGGACCGGGACTGGCAATGAGCAGTTCTTC.

As to this clone: Other DNA sequences in the same sample also yield this CDR3. The V call is TRBV18, the J call TRBJ2-5; D gene unclear. The CDR3 totals 14 residues. Between the trimmed V and J ends, which lost 0 bases and 1 base, there was a span of 6 bases. The V gene's germline CDR1 is KGHSH and CDR2 LQKENI. Here the CDR3 DNA reads TGTGCCAGCTCACCACCGTCCCGCCAAGAGACCCAGTACTTC. It codes for CASSPPSRQETQYF.

The chain uses TRBV9 and TRBJ2-7, with TRBD2 matching 10 bases. Germline V gene data show CDR1 as SGDLS and CDR2 as YYNGEE. CDR3 length: 14 amino acids. Germline trimming cut 4 bases from V and 4 bases from J; bases unmatched to any gene: 5. CDR3 sequence reads: CASSLRTSGYEQYF. The CDR3 DNA sequence: TGTGCCAGCAGCTTAAGGACTAGCGGATACGAGCAGTACTTC.

The table lists this clone with a few counts. The V gene is TRBV7-2, the J gene TRBJ2-7; D gene unclear. V shed 8 bases and J shed 2 bases, with 16 bases lying between them. The CDR3 has 14 amino acids. From germline, CDR1 is SGHTA and CDR2 FQGNSA. The CDR3: CASRSISETYEQYF. The DNA for the CDR3 is TGTGCCAGCCGGTCTATCAGCGAAACCTACGAGCAGTACTTC.

This clone has only one observation. The chain employs TRBV6-5 and TRBJ1-5; 12 positions agree with TRBD1. The CDR3 is made up of 15 amino acids. CDR1 MNHEY and CDR2 SVGAGI come from the germline V gene. Trimming at V came to 7 bases and at J to 5 bases, leaving 6 bases not matched to a gene. The CDR3 bases are TGTGCCAGCAATCCGGGACAGGGGGCGCATCAGCCCCAGCATTTT. Translation gives CASNPGQGAHQPQHF.

The rearrangement links TRBV5-1 to TRBJ2-2; TRBD2 aligns across 9 bases. Trimming cost V 3 bases and J 2 bases; bases outside gene matches: 8. CDR1 and CDR2 from the germline V gene are SGHRS and YFSETQ. The CDR3 covers 17 residues. The CDR3 region is CASSSKLAGDNTGELFF. CDR3 nucleotides: TGCGCCAGCAGCTCCAAATTAGCGGGAGACAACACCGGGGAGCTGTTTTTT.

The rearrangement links TRBV19 to TRBJ2-5; 10 bases are shared with TRBD2. Germline lookup yields CDR1 LNHDA and CDR2 SQIVND (reference sequence). This CDR3 comprises 14 residues. Unmatched junction bases numbered 9, after V lost 9 bases and J lost 5 bases. CDR3 in amino acids: CASRTSGRRETQYF. The CDR3, as DNA: TGTGCCAGCCGGACTAGCGGAAGGAGGGAGACCCAGTACTTC. Full variable domain (rest looked up from reference TRBV19 and TRBJ2-5): DGGITQSPKYLFRKEGQNVTLSCEQNLNHDAMYWYRQDPGQGLRLIYYSQIVNDFQKGDIAEGYSVSREKKESFPLTVTSAQKNPTAFYLCASRTSGRRETQYFGPGTRLLVL.

This chain connects TRBV24-1 to TRBJ2-1; D remains ambiguous. CDR3 size: 14 residues. The V end lost 4 bases, the J end lost 8 bases, and 14 bases lay between the germline ends. Germline V CDR1 and CDR2: KGHDR, SFDVKD. DNA for the CDR3: TGTGCCACCAGTGACCACACAGTGCGCGATGAGCAGTTCTTC. Translated, it gives CATSDHTVRDEQFF.

The CDR3 DNA is TGTGCCACCAGCAGAGGACAAGGGGTAACAACCTACAATGAGCAGTTCTTC. Protein: CATSRGQGVTTYNEQFF. The chain has TRBV15 and TRBJ2-1, with a tentative D call TRBD1 (5 bases). V was clipped by 1 base and J by 2 bases, with 15 bases between them. Germline V CDR1 and CDR2: LNHNV, YYDKDF (reference sequence). The CDR3 covers 17 residues.

CDR3 loop: CASSLTGAGELFF. In DNA, the CDR3 is TGTGCCAGCAGCTTAACTGGAGCCGGGGAGCTGTTTTTT. The V gene is TRBV7-3, the J gene TRBJ2-2; D is unresolved. Germline loops: CDR1 SGHTA, CDR2 FQGTGA. Trimming cost V 0 bases and J 6 bases, with 5 bases left between them. CDR3 length equals 13 residues.

J is TRBJ1-5 and V is TRBV24-1, with D possibly matching TRBD1 (6 bases). In germline, CDR1 is KGHDR, CDR2 SFDVKD. This CDR3 has 14 amino acids. The V end was cut by 10 bases, the J end by 2 bases, with 14 bases between. CDR3 amino acids: CATSGGLGNQPQHF. CDR3 nucleotides: TGTGCCACATCTGGGGGCCTGGGCAATCAGCCCCAGCATTTT.

This chain connects TRBV19 to TRBJ2-7, with TRBD1 matching 9 bases. V lost 4 bases and J lost 2; bases outside the gene matches: 9. The CDR3 spans 16 residues. CDR1 is LNHDA, CDR2 SQIVND, per germline (reference sequence). The DNA for the CDR3 is TGTGCCAGTAGTACGCCCGGGACAGGGAGGACCTACGAGCAGTACTTC. Its protein is CASSTPGTGRTYEQYF.

This sequence joins TRBV3-1 (or the pseudogene TRBV3-2) and TRBJ1-2, with TRBD1 identical over 7 bases. V was pared by 4 bases and J by 7 bases, with 9 bases of the junction left unmatched. This CDR3 spans 14 amino acids. The germline CDR1 and CDR2 sequences are LGHDT and YNNKEL (reference sequence). CDR3 protein: CASSLLDRARGYTF. CDR3 nucleotides: TGTGCCAGCAGCCTATTAGACAGGGCTCGTGGCTACACCTTC.

V and J are TRBV2 and TRBJ1-6; 7 bases are a match to TRBD1. Germline V gene data show CDR1 as SNHLY and CDR2 as FYNNEI. J gave up 4 bases and V 2 bases, and 2 bases lay outside the gene matches. The CDR3 is 15 amino acids. The CDR3 reads CASSESGQYNSPLHF. The CDR3 bases are TGTGCCAGCAGTGAATCGGGACAGTATAATTCACCCCTCCACTTT.

This chain uses TRBV10-2 with TRBJ1-1; 11 positions match TRBD1. The junction had 12 bases not matched to a gene; V was cut back by 6 bases and J by 0 bases. The V gene's germline CDR1 is WSHSY and CDR2 SAAADI. The length of the CDR3 is 18 residues. CDR3 bases: TGCGCCAGCAGCGGTCCCGGGACAGGGGGTCGGATGAACACTGAAGCTTTCTTT. It encodes CASSGPGTGGRMNTEAFF.

The rearrangement uses TRBV6-5 and TRBJ1-2; D is perhaps TRBD1 (5 bases). There are 14 residues in the CDR3. The V end lost 7 bases, the J end lost 1 base, and 13 bases lay between the germline ends. Germline lookup yields CDR1 MNHEY and CDR2 SVGAGI. CDR3 coding DNA: TGTGCCAGCACCCTTGTCGGGGGTAACTATGGCTACACCTTC. Amino acids: CASTLVGGNYGYTF.

The J gene is TRBJ2-1, the V gene TRBV19; TRBD2 matches at 8 bases. From germline, CDR1 is LNHDA and CDR2 SQIVND (reference sequence). This CDR3 has 15 amino acids. V dropped 3 bases and J dropped 2; count of bases not matched to a gene: 3. CDR3 loop: CASSIPGLAYNEQFF. The CDR3 nucleotides are TGTGCCAGTAGTATTCCGGGACTAGCCTACAATGAGCAGTTCTTC.

The rearrangement links TRBV19 to TRBJ1-1, with 7 bases lining up with TRBD1. The V and J ends lost 5 bases and 1 base, in that order; junction bases with no gene match: 7. The CDR3 loop spans 15 amino acids. Germline lookup yields CDR1 LNHDA and CDR2 SQIVND (reference sequence). The CDR3 DNA reads as TGTGCCAGTAGTGCGGACAGGCGGCAGAACACTGAAGCTTTCTTT. This encodes CASSADRRQNTEAFF. Full variable domain (outside the CDR3, taken from reference TRBV19 and TRBJ1-1): DGGITQSPKYLFRKEGQNVTLSCEQNLNHDAMYWYRQDPGQGLRLIYYSQIVNDFQKGDIAEGYSVSREKKESFPLTVTSAQKNPTAFYLCASSADRRQNTEAFFGQGTRLTVV.